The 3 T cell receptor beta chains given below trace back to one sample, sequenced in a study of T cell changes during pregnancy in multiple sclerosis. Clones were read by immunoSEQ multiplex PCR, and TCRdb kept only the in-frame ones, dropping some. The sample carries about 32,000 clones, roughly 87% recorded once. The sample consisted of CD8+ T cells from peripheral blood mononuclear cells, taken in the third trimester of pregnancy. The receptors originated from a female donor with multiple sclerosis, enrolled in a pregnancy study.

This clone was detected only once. DNA for the CDR3: TGCGCCAGCAGCTTACCGGTTGGGACTAGCAACGACGAGCAGTACTTC. Amino acid sequence: CASSLPVGTSNDEQYF. The chain carries TRBV5-1 and TRBJ2-7; 9 nucleotides align to TRBD2. Germline values: CDR1 SGHRS, CDR2 YFSETQ. This CDR3 region has 16 residues. J gave up 5 bases and V 2 bases, and 11 bases lay outside the gene matches.

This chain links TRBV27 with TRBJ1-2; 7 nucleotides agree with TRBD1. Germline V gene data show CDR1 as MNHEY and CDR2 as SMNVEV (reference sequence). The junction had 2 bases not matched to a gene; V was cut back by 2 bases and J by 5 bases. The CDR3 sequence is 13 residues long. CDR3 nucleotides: TGTGCCAGCAGTTTAGGGACAGCTTATGGCTACACCTTC. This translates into CASSLGTAYGYTF.

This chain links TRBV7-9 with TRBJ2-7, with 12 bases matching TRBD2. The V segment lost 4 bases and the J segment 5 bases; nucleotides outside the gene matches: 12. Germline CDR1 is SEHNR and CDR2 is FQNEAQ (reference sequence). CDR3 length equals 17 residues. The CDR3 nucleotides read TGTGCCAGCAGCTCGAACCCTAGCGGGAGGGCTAATCACGAGCAGTACTTC. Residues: CASSSNPSGRANHEQYF.